This passage covers 23 T cell receptor beta chains from one sample sequenced in a study of early T cells in non-severe SARS-CoV-2 infection (dated by TCRdb to the early 2020s). Library prep was done by 5' RACE. Sequencing instrument: NextSeq 500. The public sequencing data were trimmed at Q25 with fastp and processed into clonotypes with MiXCR by TCRdb, which kept only in-frame beta chains. Here each entry gathers all rows of one CDR3 protein and keeps the most common genes and DNA. The sample has under 70,000 distinct CDR3 sequences on record, roughly 10% of them singletons. Around 4% of the sample lies in the top ten. The sequenced sample was whole blood. The receptors stem from an adult who was a healthcare worker with PCR-confirmed SARS-CoV-2 infection or an uninfected control (not recorded which).

This clonotype was seen more than once but under ten times. The rearrangement uses TRBV30 and TRBJ2-5; maybe TRBD1 (5 bases). Germline V lookup: CDR1 GTSNPN, CDR2 SVGIG (reference sequence). The CDR3 consists of 16 residues. V was shortened by 2 bases and J by 5 bases, with 21 bases between the two germline ends. This chain's CDR3 is CAWSPKRGFYTETQYF. The CDR3 nucleotides read TGTGCCTGGAGTCCTAAAAGGGGTTTCTATACGGAGACCCAGTACTTC.

This clonotype was found many times. The genes are TRBV21-1 and TRBJ2-1; the DNA was not compared with TRBD2, the D call given in the table. TRBV21-1 is designated a pseudogene. The CDR3 is 13 amino acids. The CDR3 here is CASSNSGDLEQFF. CDR3 nucleotide sequence: TGTGCCAGCAGCAATTCGGGGGACTTAGAGCAGTTCTTC.

At least ten counts were recorded for this clonotype. The chain is built from TRBV7-8 and TRBJ2-3; TRBD2 aligns across 7 bases. CDR1 is SGHVS, CDR2 FQNEAQ, per germline. The CDR3 has 15 amino acids. V lost 5 bases, J lost 2 bases, and 7 bases stayed unmatched. CDR3 bases: TGTGCCAGCAGCCGGAGGACTAGTCCCACAGATACGCAGTATTTT. It encodes CASSRRTSPTDTQYF.

In this sample, this clonotype turned up a few times. The chain has TRBV19 and TRBJ2-5; possibly TRBD1 for D (5 bases). The CDR3 is made up of 14 amino acids. From germline, CDR1 is LNHDA and CDR2 SQIVND (reference sequence). V was shortened by 3 bases and J by 5 bases, with 13 bases between the two germline ends. CDR3 loop: CASSMGQGRETQYF. The CDR3 coding sequence is TGTGCCAGTAGTATGGGGCAGGGTCGGGAGACCCAGTACTTC. Full variable domain (rest looked up from reference TRBV19 and TRBJ2-5): DGGITQSPKYLFRKEGQNVTLSCEQNLNHDAMYWYRQDPGQGLRLIYYSQIVNDFQKGDIAEGYSVSREKKESFPLTVTSAQKNPTAFYLCASSMGQGRETQYFGPGTRLLVL.

Only a few counts were recorded for this clonotype. The V call is TRBV10-3, the J call TRBJ2-1, with TRBD1 matching over 9 bases. CDR3 length equals 12 residues. V gave up 3 bases and J gave up 13 bases; unmatched junction bases: 4. CDR1 is ENHRY, CDR2 SYGVKD, per germline. The CDR3 DNA reads as TGTGCCATCAGTGAATCGGACAGGGGCCAGTTCTTC. The encoded protein is CAISESDRGQFF.

This clonotype was seen repeatedly, ten times or more. This chain joins TRBV5-6 and TRBJ2-7; D is unresolved. Germline V gene sequence: CDR1 SGHDT, CDR2 YYEEEE. This CDR3 is built from 11 residues. The V and J ends lost 0 bases and 4 bases respectively, with 2 bases between them. CDR3 loop: CASSLGYEQYF. CDR3 sequence (DNA): TGTGCCAGCAGCTTGGGTTACGAGCAGTACTTC.

Ten or more counts support this clonotype. This chain connects TRBV29-1 to TRBJ1-4, with unresolved D. Germline loops: CDR1 SQVTM, CDR2 ANQGSEA. The CDR3 has 14 amino acids. Trimming removed 5 bases at V and 2 bases at J, with 12 bases between. The CDR3 DNA reads as TGCAGCGTTTCGGGAGATAGCACTAATGAAAAACTGTTTTTT. Encoded protein: CSVSGDSTNEKLFF.

This rearrangement joins TRBV20-1 to TRBJ2-3; D uncertain. Trimming shortened V by 3 bases and J by 4 bases, and 8 bases separated the two germline ends. The CDR3 contains 12 residues. The germline CDR1 and CDR2 sequences are DFQATT and SNEGSKA (reference sequence). The CDR3 DNA sequence: TGCAGTGCTAGGGACCGACCAGATACGCAGTATTTT. Residues: CSARDRPDTQYF.

This clonotype was seen only a few times. V usage is TRBV4-1 and J usage is TRBJ2-5; either TRBD1 or TRBD2 may fit D (5 bases each). Trimming took off 0 bases at V and 4 bases at J, with 15 bases between the two ends. Germline V gene sequence: CDR1 MGHRA, CDR2 YSYEKL. CDR3 length equals 16 residues. DNA for the CDR3: TGCGCCAGCAGCCAAGATAAGGGGAGTTTGTTAGAGACCCAGTACTTC. It translates to CASSQDKGSLLETQYF.

This clonotype was counted many times. The chain uses TRBV19 and TRBJ2-3; D not certain. V gave up 6 bases and J gave up 6 bases, with 16 bases separating them. The CDR3 totals 14 residues. In germline, CDR1 is LNHDA, CDR2 SQIVND (reference sequence). The CDR3 spells CASSLLIPRDTQYF. Written as DNA, the CDR3 is TGTGCCAGTAGCCTATTGATTCCGCGGGATACGCAGTATTTT.

Many counts were recorded for this clonotype. J is TRBJ1-1 and V is TRBV29-1; 7 positions match TRBD1. Looked up from germline, CDR1 is SQVTM and CDR2 is ANQGSEA. V shed 4 bases, J shed 3 bases, and the junction held 5 bases outside the gene matches. CDR3 length: 13 amino acids. The CDR3 here is CSVARQGDTEAFF. As DNA, the CDR3 is TGCAGCGTTGCCAGACAGGGTGACACTGAAGCTTTCTTT.

On this clonotype itself: A much bigger clone sits one base away, suggesting this may be a read error. V usage is TRBV2 and J usage is TRBJ2-7; the D gene is possibly TRBD1 (6 bases). CDR3 length equals 15 residues. CDR1 and CDR2 (germline): SNHLY, FYNNEI. CDR3 residues: CATRLQGQSSYELYF. CDR3 DNA: TGTGCCACACGGTTGCAAGGACAGAGCTCCTACGAGCTGTACTTC.

Many counts were recorded for this clonotype. The rearrangement uses TRBV5-6 and TRBJ2-2, with 10 bases identical to TRBD1. V dropped 4 bases and J dropped 7; count of bases not matched to a gene: 7. In germline, CDR1 is SGHDT, CDR2 YYEEEE. CDR3 length: 15 residues. CDR3 sequence (DNA): TGTGCCAGCAGCAGGGGGACAGGGGTGATCGGGGAGCTGTTTTTT. It translates to CASSRGTGVIGELFF.

The chain uses TRBV14 and TRBJ2-3; 15 bases agree with TRBD2. V shed 2 bases and J 6 bases; nucleotides not matched to a gene: 6. The CDR3 is 17 residues long. The germline V gene encodes CDR1 SGHDN and CDR2 FVKESK. CDR3 amino acids: CASSQRRTSGRADTQYF. In nucleotides, the CDR3 is TGTGCCAGCAGCCAAAGAAGGACTAGCGGGAGGGCGGATACGCAGTATTTT.

The sample holds many counts of this clonotype. The chain joins TRBV30 to TRBJ2-1; D perhaps matches TRBD1 (6 bases). The CDR3 length is 12 residues. From germline, CDR1 is GTSNPN and CDR2 SVGIG (reference sequence). Trimming shortened V by 2 bases and J by 6 bases, and 8 bases separated the two germline ends. CDR3 DNA sequence: TGTGCCTGGAGTCCACAGGGCAATGAGCAGTTCTTC. Its protein product is CAWSPQGNEQFF.

In this sample, this clonotype turned up many times. This chain connects TRBV5-1 to TRBJ1-3, with D unclear. The CDR3 extends over 16 amino acids. The V and J ends lost 4 bases and 0 bases respectively, with 14 bases between them. Germline loops: CDR1 SGHRS, CDR2 YFSETQ. The CDR3 region is CASSPRTAGSGNTIYF. CDR3 coding DNA: TGCGCCAGCAGCCCCCGGACGGCGGGCTCTGGAAACACCATATATTTT.

This clonotype has only a few counts. CDR3 bases: TGTGCCAGCAGTTACTCTTGGCTATTCCAAGAGACCCAGTACTTC. It codes for CASSYSWLFQETQYF. The genes are TRBV6-5 and TRBJ2-5; D is unresolved. The V end was cut by 0 bases, the J end by 1 base, with 9 bases between. Per the germline V gene, CDR1 is MNHEY and CDR2 is SVGAGI. The CDR3 covers 15 residues.

This clonotype has ten or more counts. The rearrangement uses TRBV4-1 and TRBJ1-2; 8 nucleotides match TRBD1. Germline V gene data show CDR1 as MGHRA and CDR2 as YSYEKL. The V gene end was trimmed by 1 base and the J gene end by 2 bases; junction bases not matched to a gene: 6. This CDR3 has 16 amino acids. The CDR3 region is CASSQVNGQGNYGYTF. The CDR3 DNA follows: TGCGCCAGCAGCCAAGTGAACGGACAGGGAAACTATGGCTACACCTTC.

This clonotype appeared many times. This chain's CDR3 is CSARGRAGEQFF. For the CDR3, the DNA is TGCAGTGCTAGAGGGAGGGCCGGTGAGCAGTTCTTC. The rearrangement links TRBV20-1 to TRBJ2-1; D possibly corresponds to TRBD2 (6 bases). CDR1 is DFQATT and CDR2 is SNEGSKA in the germline V gene (reference sequence). The CDR3 totals 12 residues. Trimming left V 1 base short and J 9 bases short, with 10 bases between.

The chain combines TRBV11-3 with TRBJ2-3; TRBD2 matches 14 bases. This CDR3 is built from 15 residues. Germline V gene sequence: CDR1 SGHNT, CDR2 YENEEA. The V and J ends lost 7 bases and 7 bases, in that order; junction bases with no gene match: 7. CDR3 DNA: TGTGCCAGCACGACCGGGACTAGCGGGAGACATACGCAGTATTTT. It yields the protein CASTTGTSGRHTQYF.

This clonotype has a count of ten or more. The chain couples TRBV12-3 or TRBV12-4 to TRBJ2-7; 7 bases match TRBD2. This CDR3 spans 17 amino acids. V gave up 4 bases and J gave up 2 bases; unmatched junction bases: 14. Written as DNA, the CDR3 is TGTGCCAGCAGTTCACGGGGGGTTGCGGGAGTGCCCTACGAGCAGTACTTC. Protein: CASSSRGVAGVPYEQYF.

This sequence joins TRBV19 and TRBJ1-5, with a tentative D call TRBD1 (5 bases). The germline CDR1 and CDR2 sequences are LNHDA and SQIVND (reference sequence). V gave up 6 bases and J gave up 4 bases, with 10 bases separating them. CDR3 size: 13 residues. CDR3 residues: CASRPGWNQPQHF. CDR3 coding DNA: TGTGCCAGTAGGCCAGGGTGGAATCAGCCCCAGCATTTT. The entire variable domain, with the rest obtained from reference TRBV19 and TRBJ1-5, is as follows: DGGITQSPKYLFRKEGQNVTLSCEQNLNHDAMYWYRQDPGQGLRLIYYSQIVNDFQKGDIAEGYSVSREKKESFPLTVTSAQKNPTAFYLCASRPGWNQPQHFGDGTRLSIL.

This clonotype has a count of ten or more. V usage is TRBV4-1 and J usage is TRBJ2-2; D remains unclear. The germline V gene has CDR1 MGHRA and CDR2 YSYEKL. The germline V and J ends were trimmed by 4 bases and 1 base, with 13 bases remaining between them. The CDR3 is made up of 16 amino acids. The CDR3 DNA follows: TGCGCCAGCAGCCCCCAATACTTTCTGAACACCGGGGAGCTGTTTTTT. Amino acids: CASSPQYFLNTGELFF.